This T cell receptor (beta chain) appears in the sequencing data of a study of blood T cells in healthy people across ages. A sample-barcoded 5' primer and a J-beta primer mix were used in a second PCR of roughly 7 to 12 cycles. Every single cDNA molecule received a tag from a template-switch adaptor with 12 random nucleotides. TCRdb re-called the 5' RACE reads with MiXCR, one entry per CDR3 protein. The repertoire includes about 1.8 million distinct CDR3 sequences, about 50% of them detected once, and approximately 2.1% sits in the top ten. As to this clonotype: Its antigen remains unidentified.

Whenever a sample was processed, at least 7 million PBMCs were isolated. General study points: Per million T cells, TCR beta diversity dropped roughly linearly as age increased.

Germline CDR1 SGHTA, CDR2 FQGNSA. The CDR3 has 16 amino acids. Deletions cut 5 bases from V and 2 bases from J, with 18 bases between. The receptor was derived from a middle-aged woman in good health. The rearrangement joins TRBV7-2 to TRBJ2-5; D is possibly TRBD2 (5 bases). The sequenced sample was blood. The CDR3 nucleotides read TGTGCCAGCAGCCCTTTGAGGCGGGCGCTTCAAGAGACCCAGTACTTC. It encodes CASSPLRRALQETQYF.